This T cell receptor (beta chain) was recorded in a study of T cell responses to AZD1222 COVID-19 vaccine. Study overall: Researchers grouped second doses given at about 4 or about 12 weeks into one pool.

This table comes from immunoSEQ multiplex PCR, and its TCRdb copy is limited to in-frame clones, with some not included. The sample includes 95,000 to 150,000 clones, roughly 84% of them seen just once. General observations from the study: Baseline antibody screening turned up just 6 or 7 seropositive AZD1222 recipients. Increased Spike-specific TCR breadth and depth were observed after two AZD1222 doses.

A word on this clone: The antigen is unknown.

This CDR3 comprises 17 residues. Trimming removed 6 bases at V and 4 bases at J, with 24 bases between. From germline, CDR1 is MDHEN and CDR2 SYDVKM. The receptor was derived from an adult in good health. The sequencing here drew on peripheral blood, taken on day 0 of AZD1222 vaccination. V is TRBV28 and J is TRBJ1-1; TRBD1 is a possible D gene (5 bases). The CDR3 sequence is CASSPGGGGRGGTEAFF. The CDR3 coding sequence is TGTGCCAGCAGCCCTGGGGGGGGTGGGCGAGGTGGCACTGAAGCTTTCTTT.